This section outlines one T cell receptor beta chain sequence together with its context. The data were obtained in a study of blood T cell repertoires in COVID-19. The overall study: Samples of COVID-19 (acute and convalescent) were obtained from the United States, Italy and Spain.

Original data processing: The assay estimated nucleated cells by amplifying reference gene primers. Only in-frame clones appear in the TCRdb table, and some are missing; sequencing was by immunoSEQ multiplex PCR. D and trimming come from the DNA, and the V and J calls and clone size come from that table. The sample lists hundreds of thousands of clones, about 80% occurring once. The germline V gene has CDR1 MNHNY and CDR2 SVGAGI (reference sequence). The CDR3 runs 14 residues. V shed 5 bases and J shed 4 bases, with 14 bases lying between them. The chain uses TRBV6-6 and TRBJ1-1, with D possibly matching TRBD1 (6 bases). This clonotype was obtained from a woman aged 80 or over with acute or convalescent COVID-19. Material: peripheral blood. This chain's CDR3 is CASSLQLGATEAFF. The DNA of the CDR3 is TGTGCCAGCAGTCTTCAGTTGGGGGCCACTGAAGCTTTCTTT.